This record covers a single TCR beta chain. The antigen is not known. This specimen belongs to a study of cytomegalovirus exposure and HLA in healthy donors. Whole-study results and caveats: As was reported, the classifier diagnosed cytomegalovirus status with high specificity and sensitivity. TCR beta chains numbering 164 were designated cytomegalovirus-associated.

Here immunoSEQ multiplex PCR was the method, and the copy in TCRdb shows in-frame clones only, minus some. The table records roughly 73,000 clones, about 94% of them present only once. Sequences were obtained from PBMCs. The source of this sequence is a man between 18 and 29 years old in good health and CMV-seropositive.

The CDR3 DNA reads TGTGCCAGTAGCTGGGGACTTAGCTCCTACGAGCAGTACTTC. Translation: CASSWGLSSYEQYF. The chain carries TRBV19 and TRBJ2-7; TRBD2 might be the D (6 bases). Trimming shortened V by 6 bases and J by 0 bases, and 12 bases separated the two germline ends. Looked up from germline, CDR1 is LNHDA and CDR2 is SQIVND (reference sequence). The CDR3 is made up of 14 amino acids.